This T cell receptor (beta chain) appears in the sequencing data of a study of shared clonotypes between healthy human individuals. Donors were Caucasian adults residing in Nashville, Tennessee, USA. The germline CDR1 and CDR2 sequences are SGHRS and YFSETQ. V gave up 2 bases and J gave up 1 base, with 6 bases separating them. This CDR3 comprises 13 residues. TCRdb's table, derived via immunoSEQ multiplex PCR, lists solely in-frame clones and lacks some. The top ten clones hold around 0.14% of a sample with millions of clones, around 90% of them seen once. Specimen: naive CD4+ T cells sorted from blood. As to subset: CD45RA+ positively selected. The chain employs TRBV5-1 and TRBJ1-1; D not resolved. This clonotype originated in a man between 18 and 35 years old in good health. CDR3 region: CASSFAANTEAFF. Written as DNA, the CDR3 is TGCGCCAGCAGCTTCGCAGCGAACACTGAAGCTTTCTTT.